Below, 25 T cell receptor beta chains from the same sample are listed, as sequenced in a study of blood T cells in healthy people across ages. Primers used in a second PCR of roughly 6 to 12 cycles were a sample-barcoded 5' primer and a J-beta primer mix. TCRdb reanalysed the 5' RACE reads using MiXCR and keeps one entry per CDR3 protein. Of around 800,000 distinct CDR3 sequences listed, about 53% are singletons. Specimen: blood. These receptors were collected from an elderly man in good health.

The V gene is TRBV28, the J gene TRBJ1-2; perhaps TRBD1 as D (6 bases). V was cut by 6 bases and J by 4 bases, with 9 bases left in between. The germline V gene has CDR1 MDHEN and CDR2 SYDVKM. The CDR3 loop spans 12 amino acids. This CDR3 reads CASSTGRYGYTF. CDR3 DNA sequence: TGTGCCAGCAGCACAGGGCGCTATGGCTACACCTTC.

The J gene is TRBJ2-3, the V gene TRBV7-3; D is undetermined. V was shortened by 4 bases and J by 5 bases, with 10 bases between the two germline ends. There are 13 residues in the CDR3. From germline, CDR1 is SGHTA and CDR2 FQGTGA. CDR3 DNA: TGTGCCAGCAGCTCCCGTACTCGAGATACGCAGTATTTT. Its translation is CASSSRTRDTQYF.

This rearrangement joins TRBV5-4 to TRBJ2-4; D not certain. CDR1 SGHNT and CDR2 YYREEE come from the germline V gene (reference sequence). With 0 bases removed from V and 13 bases from J, the gap between germline ends came to 11 bases. The CDR3 spans 12 residues. CDR3 amino acids: CASSLDEKRQYF. In nucleotides, the CDR3 is TGTGCCAGCAGCTTGGACGAGAAGCGACAGTACTTC.

As regards this clonotype: The junction does not match germline at one end; this may be a read error. The chain combines TRBV29-1 with TRBJ2-3; D might be TRBD1 (6 bases). Germline values: CDR1 SQVTM, CDR2 ANQGSEA. This CDR3 has 14 amino acids. In DNA form, the CDR3 reads TGCAGCGTTGCGACAGGAGCTAGCACAGATGCGCAGTATTTT. Protein sequence: CSVATGASTDAQYF.

The V gene is TRBV2, the J gene TRBJ2-7, with TRBD2 matching 7 bases. CDR3 length: 14 amino acids. From germline, CDR1 is SNHLY and CDR2 FYNNEI. J lost 1 base, V lost 4 bases, and 4 bases had no gene match. DNA of the CDR3: TGTGCCAGCAGTGGGGGGGGGAGGTCCTACGAGCAGTACTTC. Translated: CASSGGGRSYEQYF. The full variable domain, completed using reference TRBV2 and TRBJ2-7, is EPEVTQTPSHQVTQMGQEVILRCVPISNHLYFYWYRQILGQKVEFLVSFYNNEISEKSEIFDDQFSVERPDGSNFTLKIRSTKLEDSAMYFCASSGGGRSYEQYFGPGTRLTVT.

The rearrangement joins TRBV7-2 to TRBJ2-3; D gene unclear. The ends were cut back, 1 base at V and 14 bases at J, with 16 bases in the middle. Per germline, CDR1 SGHTA and CDR2 FQGNSA. This CDR3 has 13 residues. The CDR3 DNA sequence: TGTGCCAGCAGCTTAGAGACCCACAGATACGCGTATTTT. It translates to CASSLETHRYAYF.

The V and J genes are TRBV6-1 and TRBJ2-7, with D uncertain. V was pared by 2 bases and J by 7 bases, with 12 bases between. The CDR3 is made up of 13 amino acids. The germline CDR1 and CDR2 sequences are MNHNS and SASEGT. The CDR3 nucleotides read TGTGCCAGCAGTGAAACGGTGGTAGGTGAGCAGTACTTC. Amino acids: CASSETVVGEQYF.

The chain has TRBV7-9 and TRBJ2-3; D ambiguous. The CDR3 contains 14 residues. With 5 bases removed from V and 2 bases from J, the gap between germline ends came to 11 bases. Germline V CDR1 and CDR2: SEHNR, FQNEAQ (reference sequence). The CDR3, as DNA: TGTGCCAGCAGCCGCGACGGAAACACAGATACGCAGTATTTT. Protein: CASSRDGNTDTQYF. The variable domain in full, completed from reference TRBV7-9 and TRBJ2-3, reads DTGVSQNPRHKITKRGQNVTFRCDPISEHNRLYWYRQTLGQGPEFLTYFQNEAQLEKSRLLSDRFSAERPKGSFSTLEIQRTEQGDSAMYLCASSRDGNTDTQYFGPGTRLTVL.

V gene TRBV5-1 combines with J gene TRBJ2-3; TRBD1 is a possible D gene (6 bases). The CDR3 runs to 16 residues. V shed 2 bases and J shed 1 base, with 14 bases lying between them. CDR1 is SGHRS and CDR2 is YFSETQ in the germline V gene. The CDR3: CASSFSVGAGTDTQYF. CDR3 nucleotide sequence: TGCGCCAGCAGCTTTTCTGTGGGGGCAGGCACAGATACGCAGTATTTT.

The chain is built from TRBV28 and TRBJ2-7, with a weak D call TRBD1 (6 bases). This CDR3 region has 13 residues. V was cut by 5 bases and J by 10 bases, with 18 bases left in between. Per germline, CDR1 MDHEN and CDR2 SYDVKM. The CDR3 reads CASSPPVLRGQYF. The CDR3 nucleotides read TGTGCCAGCAGTCCGCCAGTGCTCAGGGGCCAGTACTTC. Using reference TRBV28 and TRBJ2-7 for the parts outside the CDR3, the full variable domain is DVKVTQSSRYLVKRTGEKVFLECVQDMDHENMFWYRQDPGLGLRLIYFSYDVKMKEKGDIPEGYSVSREKKERFSLILESASTNQTSMYLCASSPPVLRGQYFGPGTRLTVT.

This rearrangement joins TRBV29-1 to TRBJ2-3; D possibly corresponds to TRBD1 (5 bases). Germline CDR1 SQVTM, CDR2 ANQGSEA. The ends were cut back, 7 bases at V and 6 bases at J, with 14 bases in the middle. This CDR3 contains 12 residues. The CDR3 sequence is CSAAPTVDTQYF. The CDR3 DNA reads TGCAGCGCTGCGCCGACAGTGGATACGCAGTATTTT.

This clonotype was observed a single time. The rearrangement links TRBV5-8 to TRBJ2-6, with TRBD2 matching 7 bases. Germline lookup yields CDR1 SGHTS and CDR2 YDEGEE. The J segment lost 3 bases and the V segment lost 3 bases, leaving 0 bases of the junction unmatched. This CDR3 contains 14 residues. CDR3 sequence reads: CASSWGGGANVLTF. The CDR3 DNA sequence: TGTGCCAGCAGCTGGGGGGGTGGGGCCAACGTCCTGACTTTC.

The CDR3 here is CASSDRRDAYEQYF. The CDR3 nucleotides read TGTGCCAGCAGTGACCGCAGGGACGCTTACGAGCAGTACTTC. This chain uses TRBV2 with TRBJ2-7, with D tentatively TRBD1 or TRBD2 (5 bases each). The germline V gene has CDR1 SNHLY and CDR2 FYNNEI. The CDR3 has 14 amino acids. Trimming took off 3 bases at V and 4 bases at J, with 13 bases between the two ends.

Only a few counts were recorded for this clonotype. The chain uses TRBV18 and TRBJ1-2; D remains ambiguous. Per the germline V gene, CDR1 is KGHSH and CDR2 is LQKENI. V lost 1 base to trimming and J lost 0 bases, with 9 bases between them. The CDR3 runs to 15 residues. CDR3 sequence: CASSPQAASNYGYTF. The CDR3 nucleotides read TGTGCCAGCTCACCACAAGCAGCCTCTAACTATGGCTACACCTTC.

This clonotype has only a few counts. V is TRBV20-1 and J is TRBJ2-7; D may be TRBD2 (6 bases). CDR1 and CDR2 (germline): DFQATT, SNEGSKA (reference sequence). The CDR3 contains 14 residues. The germline V and J ends were trimmed by 6 bases and 2 bases, with 17 bases remaining between them. The CDR3 nucleotides read TGCAGTGCCGCTGGCGGGACCCGACCCTACGAGCAGTACTTC. Protein sequence: CSAAGGTRPYEQYF.

The gene calls are TRBV20-1 and TRBJ1-1; TRBD1 agrees at 7 bases. The CDR3 loop spans 10 amino acids. The trim removed 3 bases at V and 8 bases at J, leaving 0 bases unmatched. Germline V CDR1 and CDR2: DFQATT, SNEGSKA (reference sequence). CDR3 nucleotides: TGCAGTGCTAGGGGACAGGAAGCTTTCTTT. This encodes CSARGQEAFF.

This clonotype was seen only a few times. V and J are TRBV4-2 and TRBJ2-7, with 14 bases lining up with TRBD2. The CDR3 covers 16 residues. Germline V gene lookup returns CDR1 LGHNA and CDR2 YNFKEQ. V lost 0 bases and J lost 4; bases outside the gene matches: 2. DNA of the CDR3: TGTGCCAGCAGCCAAGAGACTAGCGGGAGGGCATACGAGCAGTACTTC. This translates into CASSQETSGRAYEQYF.

This chain links TRBV29-1 with TRBJ1-1; 8 positions agree with TRBD1. V lost 3 bases and J lost 10; bases outside the gene matches: 7. This CDR3 is built from 12 residues. Germline V gene sequence: CDR1 SQVTM, CDR2 ANQGSEA. The CDR3 sequence is CSVDRTGNRAFF. The CDR3 DNA is TGCAGCGTTGACCGGACAGGGAATCGAGCTTTCTTT. The whole variable domain, remainder taken from reference TRBV29-1 and TRBJ1-1, is SAVISQKPSRDICQRGTSLTIQCQVDSQVTMMFWYRQQPGQSLTLIATANQGSEATYESGFVIDKFPISRPNLTFSTLTVSNMSPEDSSIYLCSVDRTGNRAFFGQGTRLTVV.

This clonotype was detected once. The chain uses TRBV2 and TRBJ2-7; 10 bases are a match to TRBD1. With 4 bases clipped from V and 4 bases from J, the junction kept 4 bases outside the gene matches. The CDR3 sequence is 14 residues long. Germline assignment: CDR1 SNHLY and CDR2 FYNNEI. As DNA, the CDR3 is TGTGCCAGCAGTGTGACAGGGGGCTGGTACGAGCAGTACTTC. Its protein is CASSVTGGWYEQYF. Variable domain in full (rest from reference TRBV2 and TRBJ2-7): EPEVTQTPSHQVTQMGQEVILRCVPISNHLYFYWYRQILGQKVEFLVSFYNNEISEKSEIFDDQFSVERPDGSNFTLKIRSTKLEDSAMYFCASSVTGGWYEQYFGPGTRLTVT.

The chain has TRBV2 and TRBJ1-2, with D unresolved. V was trimmed by 2 bases and J by 4 bases, leaving 8 bases between them. Germline-derived CDR1 and CDR2 are SNHLY and FYNNEI. The CDR3 totals 13 residues. The CDR3 coding sequence is TGTGCCAGCAGTGAACCCAGCACCTATGGCTACACCTTC. The encoded protein is CASSEPSTYGYTF.

This chain links TRBV12-3 or TRBV12-4 with TRBJ2-3; D remains ambiguous. CDR3 length: 13 amino acids. The V gene lost 3 bases and the J gene lost 14 bases, with 18 bases spanning the gap. In nucleotides, the CDR3 is TGTGCCAGCAGTTTGTCCGGGCGCAGATACGCGTATTTT. Translation gives CASSLSGRRYAYF.

The rearrangement links TRBV7-2 to TRBJ2-3; D may be TRBD1 (5 bases). Trimming took off 5 bases at V and 14 bases at J, with 29 bases between the two ends. The germline V gene has CDR1 SGHTA and CDR2 FQGNSA. This CDR3 has 16 residues. The CDR3 protein is CASSLIPRPGHRYAYF. CDR3 DNA sequence: TGTGCCAGCAGCCTCATCCCTCGACCTGGACACAGATACGCGTATTTT.

The V call is TRBV6-1, the J call TRBJ2-1, with 7 bases fitting TRBD1. In germline, CDR1 is MNHNS, CDR2 SASEGT. This CDR3 has 16 amino acids. V lost 7 bases to trimming and J lost 12 bases; unmatched junction nucleotides: 21. CDR3 nucleotide sequence: TGTGCCAGCATTAACCAGGGGACAGCCTCTAGCAGGGGGCAGTTCTTC. Its protein is CASINQGTASSRGQFF.

V and J are TRBV28 and TRBJ1-1; 7 bases are shared with TRBD1. The J segment lost 2 bases and the V segment lost 3 bases, leaving 6 bases of the junction unmatched. The CDR3 consists of 15 residues. Germline V gene lookup returns CDR1 MDHEN and CDR2 SYDVKM. The CDR3 sequence is CASSLGQGVNTEAFF. Written as DNA, the CDR3 is TGTGCCAGCAGTTTGGGGCAGGGGGTAAACACTGAAGCTTTCTTT.

This chain links TRBV5-1 with TRBJ2-3; D is ambiguous. Germline lookup yields CDR1 SGHRS and CDR2 YFSETQ. This CDR3 comprises 13 residues. V lost 4 bases and J 3 bases, leaving 9 bases between the germline ends. CDR3 amino acids: CASSTLSTDTQYF. DNA of the CDR3: TGCGCCAGCAGCACCCTGAGTACAGATACGCAGTATTTT.